The 10 T cell receptor beta chains below come from one sample, sequenced in a study of CD8 T cells in Susac syndrome. Reverse transcription of 0.5 to 1 ug RNA used random hexamers. TCRdb re-derived calls from the immunoSEQ multiplex PCR reads in MiXCR, one entry per CDR3 protein. The data hold roughly 140,000 distinct CDR3 sequences, with about 94% observed a single time. The specimen was CD4+ T cells from PBMCs. Every receptor here comes from a human donor with Susac syndrome.

The rearrangement joins TRBV7-9 to TRBJ2-2; TRBD2 matches at 8 bases. CDR3 size: 16 residues. Looked up from germline, CDR1 is SEHNR and CDR2 is FQNEAQ (reference sequence). Unmatched junction bases numbered 6, after V lost 5 bases and J lost 1 base. This CDR3 reads CASSRLAGLNTGELFF. The CDR3 DNA reads as TGTGCCAGCAGCCGCCTAGCGGGCCTGAACACCGGGGAGCTGTTTTTT.

V gene TRBV6-5 combines with J gene TRBJ2-2, with D uncertain. The CDR3 is 13 amino acids. Germline-derived CDR1 and CDR2 are MNHEY and SVGAGI. V was shortened by 4 bases and J by 2 bases, with 5 bases between the two germline ends. In nucleotides, the CDR3 is TGTGCCAGCAGTTCGACCAACACCGGGGAGCTGTTTTTT. Encoded protein: CASSSTNTGELFF.

The CDR3 loop is CASSGGAPEATNEKLFF. The CDR3 DNA sequence: TGTGCCAGCAGTGGGGGGGCGCCGGAAGCAACTAATGAAAAACTGTTTTTT. V is TRBV2 and J is TRBJ1-4, with D perhaps matching TRBD1 (6 bases). The germline V and J ends were trimmed by 4 bases and 0 bases, with 15 bases remaining between them. There are 17 residues in the CDR3. Germline values: CDR1 SNHLY, CDR2 FYNNEI.

J is TRBJ1-5 and V is TRBV20-1, with D possibly TRBD1 on 6 matching bases. CDR1 is DFQATT, CDR2 SNEGSKA, per germline (reference sequence). The V end lost 6 bases, the J end lost 5 bases, and 17 bases lay between the germline ends. CDR3 length: 14 residues. CDR3 sequence reads: CSAHPGPGDQPQHF. The CDR3 coding sequence is TGCAGTGCCCACCCGGGCCCAGGGGATCAGCCCCAGCATTTT.

The genes are TRBV29-1 and TRBJ2-7, with 9 bases lining up with TRBD2. Unmatched junction bases numbered 5, after V lost 5 bases and J lost 0 bases. Germline V gene lookup returns CDR1 SQVTM and CDR2 ANQGSEA. This CDR3 has 14 residues. The DNA for the CDR3 is TGCAGCGTTTCACGACTAGCGGACTCCTACGAGCAGTACTTC. This encodes CSVSRLADSYEQYF.

CDR3 region: CASSRGAGSTDTQYF. CDR3 nucleotide sequence: TGCGCCAGCAGTCGTGGGGCGGGAAGCACAGATACGCAGTATTTT. V is TRBV5-1 and J is TRBJ2-3; D might be TRBD2 (6 bases). Deletions cut 5 bases from V and 0 bases from J, with 13 bases between. The CDR3 has 15 amino acids. The germline gives CDR1 SGHRS, CDR2 YFSETQ.

Only one count was recorded for this clonotype. The chain couples TRBV12-3 or TRBV12-4 to TRBJ1-4; D gene unclear. V dropped 3 bases and J dropped 4 bases, with 9 bases sitting between them. The CDR3 sequence is 14 residues long. This CDR3 is CASSLVPINEKLFF. Here the CDR3 DNA reads TGTGCCAGCAGTTTGGTGCCGATTAATGAAAAACTGTTTTTT.

This rearrangement joins TRBV28 to TRBJ1-5; no clear D. V lost 4 bases to trimming and J lost 3 bases, with 19 bases between them. Germline V gene data show CDR1 as MDHEN and CDR2 as SYDVKM. There are 17 residues in the CDR3. CDR3 in amino acids: CASSSPGSRGNNQPQHF. CDR3 coding DNA: TGTGCCAGCAGTTCCCCCGGGTCCCGAGGGAACAATCAGCCCCAGCATTTT.

V and J are TRBV18 and TRBJ2-7; 8 bases align to TRBD1. The trim removed 2 bases at V and 6 bases at J, leaving 6 bases unmatched. The CDR3 runs 14 residues. Germline values: CDR1 KGHSH, CDR2 LQKENI. The CDR3 protein is CASSPAGQGREQYF. The CDR3 coding sequence is TGTGCCAGCTCACCAGCAGGACAGGGTCGCGAGCAGTACTTC.

This sequence joins TRBV5-6 and TRBJ2-5; 11 bases fit TRBD1. Germline CDR1 is SGHDT and CDR2 is YYEEEE. This CDR3 has 16 residues. V was clipped by 5 bases and J by 3 bases; unmatched bases: 9. As DNA, the CDR3 is TGTGCCAGCAGACTCGGGACAGGGGGAGCTGAAGAGACCCAGTACTTC. Translating gives CASRLGTGGAEETQYF.